This entry lists 13 T cell receptor beta chains sequenced from one sample in a study of blood T cell repertoires in COVID-19. The assay was immunoSEQ multiplex PCR, and TCRdb's table has in-frame clones only and misses some. The table records a few hundred thousand clones, 70% to 90% of them present only once. Sample: PBMCs or T cells enriched from blood (not recorded which). The receptors were sampled from a man aged 40-49 years in a cohort exposed to, infected with or recovered from COVID-19 (not recorded which).

The chain recombines TRBV27 with TRBJ1-2; 9 bases fit TRBD1. Germline V CDR1 and CDR2: MNHEY, SMNVEV (reference sequence). The ends lost 5 bases at V and 4 bases at J; junction bases unmatched: 8. The CDR3 length is 15 residues. CDR3: CASSPGTGIFYGYTF. The CDR3 region has the DNA TGTGCCAGCAGTCCAGGGACAGGGATTTTCTATGGCTACACCTTC.

The J gene is TRBJ2-2, the V gene TRBV7-3; D might be TRBD1 (5 bases). The CDR3 length is 15 residues. In germline, CDR1 is SGHTA, CDR2 FQGTGA. Trimming pared 5 bases from V and 5 bases from J, leaving 15 bases between. CDR3 bases: TGTGCCAGCAGCCCCCAGGGTTTTAGTACCGGGGAGCTGTTTTTT. Amino acids: CASSPQGFSTGELFF.

As regards this clone: The same CDR3 is also encoded by other DNA sequences in this sample. V usage is TRBV19 and J usage is TRBJ2-1; TRBD2 agrees at 13 bases. The CDR3 covers 15 residues. Germline CDR1 is LNHDA and CDR2 is SQIVND (reference sequence). Germline trimming cut 4 bases from V and 3 bases from J; bases unmatched to any gene: 0. The CDR3: CASSRLAGGYNEQFF. CDR3 nucleotides: TGTGCCAGTAGTAGACTAGCGGGAGGCTACAATGAGCAGTTCTTC. The full variable domain, with the rest looked up from reference TRBV19 and TRBJ2-1, is DGGITQSPKYLFRKEGQNVTLSCEQNLNHDAMYWYRQDPGQGLRLIYYSQIVNDFQKGDIAEGYSVSREKKESFPLTVTSAQKNPTAFYLCASSRLAGGYNEQFFGPGTRLTVL.

The J gene is TRBJ2-7, the V gene TRBV6-5; D ambiguous. The V gene's germline CDR1 is MNHEY and CDR2 SVGAGI. The CDR3 length is 14 residues. V lost 6 bases to trimming and J lost 0 bases, with 12 bases between them. The CDR3 region has the DNA TGTGCCAGCAGGGCGGAACTATTCTCCTACGAGCAGTACTTC. Translated: CASRAELFSYEQYF.

The chain joins TRBV10-2 to TRBJ2-1, with unresolved D. Trimming cost V 5 bases and J 0 bases, with 14 bases left between them. The CDR3 has 16 amino acids. The germline CDR1 and CDR2 sequences are WSHSY and SAAADI. This CDR3 is CASSQNSPSSYNEQFF. The DNA of the CDR3 is TGCGCCAGCAGTCAAAACTCGCCAAGCTCCTACAATGAGCAGTTCTTC.

The rearrangement joins TRBV5-4 to TRBJ1-3, with 7 bases aligning to TRBD1. Unmatched junction bases numbered 4, after V lost 4 bases and J lost 0 bases. The CDR3 has 15 amino acids. Per germline, CDR1 SGHNT and CDR2 YYREEE (reference sequence). The CDR3 nucleotides are TGTGCCAGCAGCGCGGGACAGAGCTCTGGAAACACCATATATTTT. The encoded protein is CASSAGQSSGNTIYF.

The chain couples TRBV2 to TRBJ2-4, with 9 positions matching TRBD1. The V gene's germline CDR1 is SNHLY and CDR2 FYNNEI. With V trimmed by 6 bases and J by 0 bases, 3 bases remained unmatched. CDR3 length equals 15 residues. The chain's CDR3 is CASRGQGKAKNIQYF. In DNA, the CDR3 is TGTGCCAGCAGAGGACAGGGGAAAGCCAAAAACATTCAGTACTTC.

The chain combines TRBV5-1 with TRBJ1-2, with 9 bases lining up with TRBD1. The CDR3 runs 16 residues. Germline V gives CDR1 SGHRS, CDR2 YFSETQ. The junction had 7 bases not matched to a gene; V was cut back by 4 bases and J by 0 bases. The CDR3 DNA reads TGCGCCAGCAGCCTCGGGACAGGGAGGACTAACTATGGCTACACCTTC. It encodes CASSLGTGRTNYGYTF.

The chain employs TRBV20-1 and TRBJ2-1, with D perhaps matching TRBD2 (6 bases). This CDR3 has 14 amino acids. With 3 bases removed from V and 7 bases from J, the gap between germline ends came to 16 bases. The V gene's germline CDR1 is DFQATT and CDR2 SNEGSKA (reference sequence). The CDR3 is CSASWGGLGNEQFF. The DNA of the CDR3 is TGCAGTGCTAGTTGGGGAGGTCTAGGGAATGAGCAGTTCTTC.

V and J are TRBV10-3 and TRBJ2-7, with D perhaps TRBD2 (6 bases). Germline-derived CDR1 and CDR2 are ENHRY and SYGVKD. Trimming took off 0 bases at V and 2 bases at J, with 11 bases between the two ends. This CDR3 has 15 amino acids. The CDR3 DNA reads TGTGCCATCAGTGAGTCTGGGGGGTGGACCTACGAGCAGTACTTC. Translated: CAISESGGWTYEQYF.

The gene calls are TRBV6-5 and TRBJ2-1; 8 nucleotides align to TRBD2. The germline CDR1 and CDR2 sequences are MNHEY and SVGAGI. The CDR3 spans 11 residues. J was trimmed by 14 bases and V by 4 bases; bases with no gene match: 4. CDR3 DNA sequence: TGTGCCAGCAGTTCCAGCGGGAGTAAGTTCTTC. Residues: CASSSSGSKFF.

The rearrangement links TRBV10-2 to TRBJ1-6; 8 bases match TRBD1. Losses at the gene ends were 4 bases for V and 10 bases for J; bases not matched to a gene: 12. This CDR3 comprises 16 residues. Per germline, CDR1 WSHSY and CDR2 SAAADI. As DNA, the CDR3 is TGCGCCAGCAGTGCGCTCCTCGGGACAGGCGACTCACCCCTCCACTTT. This translates into CASSALLGTGDSPLHF.

The genes are TRBV18 and TRBJ2-2; 9 bases are a match to TRBD2. J was trimmed by 2 bases and V by 3 bases; bases with no gene match: 4. From germline, CDR1 is KGHSH and CDR2 LQKENI. This CDR3 contains 16 residues. CDR3 nucleotides: TGTGCCAGCTCACCCCAGACTAGCGGTAACACCGGGGAGCTGTTTTTT. Protein product: CASSPQTSGNTGELFF.